This T cell receptor (beta chain) is drawn from a study of response to subunit inactivated influenza vaccine. TCRdb passed the RT-PCR reads through MiXCR, listing each CDR3 protein once. This table holds some 160,000 distinct CDR3 sequences, approximately 11% found once. This clonotype has a handful of counts. Its specificity is unknown. This CDR3 is 14 amino acids long. V was pared by 4 bases and J by 2 bases, with 9 bases between. The germline gives CDR1 SGHRS, CDR2 YFSETQ. The study's findings and limits: With each seasonal influenza vaccination, the authors suggested, few new T cells are recruited.

This TCR was recovered from a man aged 50 or older who received an inactivated influenza vaccine. V usage is TRBV5-1 and J usage is TRBJ2-2; tentatively, D is TRBD2 (6 bases). Specimen: non-naive T cells sorted from PBMCs, collected about 40 days after vaccination. The CDR3 DNA is TGCGCCAGCAGCGGCGGGACTAACACCGGGGAGCTGTTTTTT. It yields the protein CASSGGTNTGELFF.